The entry that follows covers one T cell receptor beta chain sequence. This sample stems from a study of cytomegalovirus exposure and HLA in healthy donors. 60 Vbeta and 13 Jbeta primers were used in PCR. Clones were sequenced by immunoSEQ multiplex PCR, and TCRdb holds only the in-frame ones, with some missing. The data hold around 180,000 clones, with 77% observed a single time. The germline V and J ends were trimmed by 3 bases and 1 base, with 12 bases remaining between them. The CDR3 length is 15 residues. Germline lookup yields CDR1 MGHDK and CDR2 SYGVNS. This clonotype originated in a woman aged 25 to 39 in good health and CMV-seropositive. The sequenced sample consisted of PBMCs. V and J are TRBV25-1 and TRBJ1-1; D is possibly TRBD1 (6 bases). The CDR3 loop is CASSDLQGWNTEAFF. DNA for the CDR3: TGTGCCAGCAGTGATCTGCAGGGGTGGAACACTGAAGCTTTCTTT.